The subject of this entry is one T cell receptor (gamma chain). This clone was counted between two and nine times. The antigen this receptor binds is unknown. No base qualities exist here, and no much larger clone lies one base off it. Germline trimming: 8 bases from V, 13 bases from J; junction bases outside gene matches: 6. The CDR3, from cysteine to phenylalanine, totals 9 residues. CDR3 DNA only is kept here, 27 bases in frame from base 1. This entry belongs to a study of intestinal T cells in coeliac disease (dated by TCRdb to 2019 to 2021). As for the study more broadly: In the TRG cohort, the mean age of coeliac patients was 15 to 16 years compared with 54.8 years for controls, so the coeliac patients were much younger than the controls. Duodenal biopsies from about 10 coeliac disease patients and about 10 non-coeliac controls were included in the TCR-delta (TRD) cohort. Duodenal biopsies from around 34 coeliac disease patients and around 22 non-coeliac controls made up a second, larger TCR-gamma (TRG) cohort. Here is what the overall study found, with its caveats: There was no way to tell repeated CDR3 amino acid sequences apart from PCR duplicates. Of roughly 54 biopsies, roughly 50 (around 94%) were correctly classified by TRG clustering, and a leave-one-out accuracy of roughly 90% was reported. In training, clustering based on TRD kmers put all 20 or so biopsies in the right class, and the reported leave-one-out accuracy was 85% to 95%. A significant age difference was observed between coeliac and control groups, although significant classification was not yielded by an age-split analysis. FFPE-derived DNA was found to be relatively degraded, and loss of a proportion of TCR sequences in each sample was likely caused by this degradation.

Receptor libraries were prepared by multiplex PCR. The sequencer was an Ion Torrent PGM. TRG repertoires were amplified from around 200 ng of biopsy DNA with the LymphoTrack kit, in which Illumina adapters are carried by the primers. After purification with AMPure XP beads and quantification on a 2100 Bioanalyzer, the TRG amplicons were pooled in equimolar amounts. TRG libraries were sequenced on an Ion PGM instrument. The authors' analysis ran thus. FastX discarded any read in which over 10% of nucleotides had a quality score below the third quartile for that patient. IMGT/HighV-QUEST was used to align the reads, assigning V, D and J genes, identifying CDR3 regions and assessing functionality. Sequences were converted to amino acids, and every sequence predicted to be non-functional was removed. CDR3s were split into kmers with and without positional annotation, PCA was performed on kmer frequencies, and samples were clustered using all 1023 combinations of PCs 1-10. Leave-one-out cross-validation was used to validate the classification, with parameters re-optimised on the remaining samples in each round. Shannon diversity was calculated with the vegan R package from repeated random subsamples, each the size of the lowest read count. TCRdb processed the public reads again with the CATT caller, after which rows with matching DNA were combined. It is TCRdb's table, rather than the study itself, that gives the V and J calls and clone size. For this sample the table gives roughly 920 gamma-chain clones, of which just over 50% were detected only once. Together, the top ten hold over 9.5% of the sample.

For each case, genomic DNA was extracted from ten 5-um FFPE scrolls with the QIAamp DNA FFPE tissue kit. To test whether coeliac disease can be classified from the TCR repertoire, the study used fully anonymised formalin-fixed paraffin-embedded duodenal biopsies that were not needed for diagnosis. The chain links TRGV10 with TRGJ1 or TRGJ2. TRGV10 is sorted into the ORF group, with uncertain function. Sequenced input: a duodenal biopsy. This sequence originates from a human donor with celiac disease. The nucleotides are TGTGCTGCGTGGGAGCCAAAACTCTTT. The encoded protein is CAAWEPKLF.